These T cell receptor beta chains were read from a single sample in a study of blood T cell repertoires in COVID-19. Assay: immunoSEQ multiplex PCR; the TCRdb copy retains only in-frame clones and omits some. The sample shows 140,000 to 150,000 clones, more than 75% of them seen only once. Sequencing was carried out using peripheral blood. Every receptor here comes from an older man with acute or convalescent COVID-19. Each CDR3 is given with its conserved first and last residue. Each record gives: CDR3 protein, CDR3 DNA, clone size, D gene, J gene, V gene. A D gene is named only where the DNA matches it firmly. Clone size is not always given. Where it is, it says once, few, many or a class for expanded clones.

CDR3aa: CASSISGRLSTDTQYF
CDR3nt: TGTGCCAGTAGTATAAGCGGGAGGCTTAGCACAGATACGCAGTATTTT
abundance: few
d_gene: TRBD2
j_gene: TRBJ2-3
v_gene: TRBV19

CDR3aa: CASSLVGAGNYEQYF
CDR3nt: TGCGCCAGCAGCTTGGTCGGTGCGGGAAACTACGAGCAGTACTTC
abundance: NA
d_gene: NA
j_gene: TRBJ2-7
v_gene: TRBV5-1

CDR3aa: CASAERVVQYF
CDR3nt: TGTGCCAGCGCCGAGAGGGTTGTGCAGTATTTT
abundance: NA
d_gene: NA
j_gene: TRBJ2-3
v_gene: TRBV12-3/TRBV12-4

CDR3aa: CASSLGIQGSATEAFF
CDR3nt: TGCGCCAGCAGCTTGGGGATACAAGGGAGCGCCACTGAAGCTTTCTTT
abundance: NA
d_gene: NA
j_gene: TRBJ1-1
v_gene: TRBV5-1

CDR3aa: CASRESDNSPLHF
CDR3nt: TGCGCCAGCAGAGAGAGCGATAATTCACCCCTCCACTTT
abundance: NA
d_gene: NA
j_gene: TRBJ1-6
v_gene: TRBV5-1

CDR3aa: CASSNTGGSEQFF
CDR3nt: TGTGCCAGCAGCAATACAGGGGGAAGTGAGCAGTTCTTC
abundance: NA
d_gene: TRBD1
j_gene: TRBJ2-1
v_gene: TRBV3-1/TRBV3-2

CDR3aa: CASSEARGTLGGGYTF
CDR3nt: TGTGCCAGCAGTGAAGCGCGCGGGACGCTAGGCGGTGGCTACACCTTC
abundance: few
d_gene: NA
j_gene: TRBJ1-2
v_gene: TRBV2

CDR3aa: CASSLEVRYGYTF
CDR3nt: TGCGCCAGCAGCTTGGAAGTGCGCTATGGCTACACCTTC
abundance: NA
d_gene: NA
j_gene: TRBJ1-2
v_gene: TRBV5-1

CDR3aa: CASSLVRGNEKLFF
CDR3nt: TGTGCCAGCAGCTTAGTACGAGGGAATGAAAAACTGTTTTTT
abundance: NA
d_gene: NA
j_gene: TRBJ1-4
v_gene: TRBV7-8

CDR3aa: CASRPTSAYEQYF
CDR3nt: TGTGCCAGCAGGCCGACTAGTGCGTACGAGCAGTACTTC
abundance: NA
d_gene: NA
j_gene: TRBJ2-7
v_gene: TRBV2

CDR3aa: CASSYSKQLNYGYTF
CDR3nt: TGTGCCAGCAGTTACTCGAAACAGCTCAACTATGGCTACACCTTC
abundance: NA
d_gene: NA
j_gene: TRBJ1-2
v_gene: TRBV6-5

CDR3aa: CASGRAGYAGELFF
CDR3nt: TGTGCCAGCGGAAGAGCGGGATATGCCGGGGAGCTGTTTTTT
abundance: NA
d_gene: TRBD2
j_gene: TRBJ2-2
v_gene: TRBV6-5

CDR3aa: CAWSISPGGGGNEQYF
CDR3nt: TGTGCCTGGAGTATATCACCCGGTGGAGGGGGCAACGAGCAGTACTTC
abundance: NA
d_gene: NA
j_gene: TRBJ2-7
v_gene: TRBV30

CDR3aa: CASSLSGLYEQYF
CDR3nt: TGCGCCAGCAGCTTGTCAGGGCTCTACGAGCAGTACTTC
abundance: NA
d_gene: NA
j_gene: TRBJ2-7
v_gene: TRBV5-1

CDR3aa: CASSLVQGAAEAFF
CDR3nt: TGTGCCAGCAGCTTAGTACAGGGGGCGGCTGAAGCTTTCTTT
abundance: NA
d_gene: TRBD1
j_gene: TRBJ1-1
v_gene: TRBV7-2

CDR3aa: CASSLLRGRSYEQYF
CDR3nt: TGTGCCAGCAGTTTATTAAGGGGGCGAAGCTACGAGCAGTACTTC
abundance: NA
d_gene: TRBD1
j_gene: TRBJ2-7
v_gene: TRBV28

CDR3aa: CASGQGGATEAFF
CDR3nt: TGTGCCAGCGGACAGGGGGGAGCTACTGAAGCTTTCTTT
abundance: NA
d_gene: TRBD1
j_gene: TRBJ1-1
v_gene: TRBV6-5

CDR3aa: CASSRAKTGASTDTQYF
CDR3nt: TGTGCCAGCAGCCGAGCCAAGACAGGAGCCAGCACAGATACGCAGTATTTT
abundance: NA
d_gene: NA
j_gene: TRBJ2-3
v_gene: TRBV6-6

CDR3aa: CASSTEEYQPQHF
CDR3nt: TGTGCCAGCAGTACCGAAGAGTATCAGCCCCAGCATTTT
abundance: NA
d_gene: NA
j_gene: TRBJ1-5
v_gene: TRBV2

CDR3aa: CASRVQSTQYF
CDR3nt: TGCGCCAGCAGAGTACAGAGTACCCAGTACTTC
abundance: NA
d_gene: NA
j_gene: TRBJ2-5
v_gene: TRBV5-1

CDR3aa: CASSLSVGIAEAFF
CDR3nt: TGTGCCAGCAGTTTAAGCGTCGGGATAGCCGAAGCTTTCTTT
abundance: NA
d_gene: NA
j_gene: TRBJ1-1
v_gene: TRBV28

CDR3aa: CASSPRGDRVFSPLHF
CDR3nt: TGTGCCAGCAGCCCTCGGGGGGACAGGGTTTTTTCACCCCTCCACTTT
abundance: NA
d_gene: TRBD1
j_gene: TRBJ1-6
v_gene: TRBV9

CDR3aa: CASSTRTGGAYEQYF
CDR3nt: TGCGCCAGCAGCACCCGGACAGGGGGCGCTTACGAGCAGTACTTC
abundance: few
d_gene: TRBD1
j_gene: TRBJ2-7
v_gene: TRBV5-1

CDR3aa: CASDSTGLYQPQHF
CDR3nt: TGTGCCAGTGACTCAACAGGGCTTTACCAGCCCCAGCATTTT
abundance: NA
d_gene: NA
j_gene: TRBJ1-5
v_gene: TRBV19

CDR3aa: CASSLEGHRGFNSPLHF
CDR3nt: TGTGCCAGCAGCTTAGAAGGTCACAGGGGGTTCAATTCACCCCTCCACTTT
abundance: NA
d_gene: TRBD1
j_gene: TRBJ1-6
v_gene: TRBV7-9

CDR3aa: CASSQWDRGNTIYF
CDR3nt: TGTGCCAGCAGCCAATGGGACAGGGGAAACACCATATATTTT
abundance: NA
d_gene: TRBD1
j_gene: TRBJ1-3
v_gene: TRBV3-1/TRBV3-2

CDR3aa: CASSTGSGKRTGELFF
CDR3nt: TGTGCCAGTAGTACAGGTAGCGGGAAGCGAACCGGGGAGCTGTTTTTT
abundance: NA
d_gene: TRBD2
j_gene: TRBJ2-2
v_gene: TRBV19

CDR3aa: CASSFIFLPEKLFF
CDR3nt: TGCGCCAGCAGCTTCATTTTCCTACCAGAAAAACTGTTTTTT
abundance: NA
d_gene: NA
j_gene: TRBJ1-4
v_gene: TRBV5-1

CDR3aa: CASSRETGLELGWDTF
CDR3nt: TGTGCCAGCAGCCGGGAGACAGGGTTAGAATTGGGATGGGACACCTTC
abundance: NA
d_gene: TRBD1
j_gene: TRBJ1-2
v_gene: TRBV6-6

CDR3aa: CASSKGGTSGYEQYF
CDR3nt: TGTGCCAGCTCAAAAGGAGGGACTAGCGGCTACGAGCAGTACTTC
abundance: NA
d_gene: TRBD2
j_gene: TRBJ2-7
v_gene: TRBV18

CDR3aa: CASSLAGVRSPLHF
CDR3nt: TGCGCCAGCAGCTTGGCCGGTGTACGTTCACCCCTCCACTTT
abundance: NA
d_gene: NA
j_gene: TRBJ1-6
v_gene: TRBV5-1

CDR3aa: CASSKSGTAYEQYF
CDR3nt: TGTGCCAGCAGTAAATCCGGGACAGCTTACGAGCAGTACTTC
abundance: NA
d_gene: TRBD1
j_gene: TRBJ2-7
v_gene: TRBV2